This is a list of T cell receptor beta chains from one sample in a study of identical twins. TCRdb used MiXCR to reprocess the 5' RACE reads, holding one entry per CDR3 protein. The sample records 250,000 to 350,000 distinct CDR3 sequences, over 8.5% being singletons. This sample also appeared in a second study, on yellow fever vaccine responses in identical twins.

The specimen was CD8+ T cells sorted from blood. All receptors derive from a woman in her late teens or twenties in good health. CDR3s include the opening cysteine and the closing phenylalanine or tryptophan.

TRBJ2-6	TRBV29-1	CSAGIAGANVLTF
TRBJ2-2	TRBV6-5	CASSYPGDSPNTGELFF
TRBJ2-3	TRBV30	CALGPITDTQYF
TRBJ2-5	TRBV7-2	CASSFRSQLPQETQYF
TRBJ2-2	TRBV12-3/TRBV12-4	CASSLALAGGPDGELFF
TRBJ2-7	TRBV4-1	CASSQEGGDRVPSYEQYF
TRBJ2-1	TRBV29-1	CSVSSGSSGNEQFF
TRBJ2-1	TRBV12-3/TRBV12-4	CASSYTENEQFF
TRBJ2-1	TRBV6-1	CASSDPGNEQFF
TRBJ2-3	TRBV10-2	CASRDGLAGSTDTQYF
TRBJ2-3	TRBV7-9	CASVEGRGTDTQYF
TRBJ2-6	TRBV12-3/TRBV12-4	CASSSHPGQGTAGANVLTF
TRBJ2-7	TRBV6-2/TRBV6-3	CASSYSREEPSYEQYF
TRBJ2-5	TRBV12-3/TRBV12-4	CASSRDLDSQETQYF
TRBJ2-5	TRBV7-8	CASSLSWAHKETQYF
TRBJ1-5	TRBV7-8	CASSPGQGANPQHF
TRBJ2-2	TRBV20-1	CSAKRLADTGELFF
TRBJ2-1	TRBV9	CASSVRREWEVEQFF
TRBJ2-7	TRBV7-9	CASTAYSYEQYF
TRBJ2-7	TRBV6-5	CASSYSTSANYEQYF